The rows below give T cell receptor beta chains drawn from one sample of a study of T cells in Graves' hyperthyroidism and ophthalmopathy. TCRdb used MiXCR to reprocess the multiplex PCR reads, holding one entry per CDR3 protein. The sample has a few hundred thousand distinct CDR3 sequences; more than 11% are singletons. Sequencing input: blood. Receptors originate from a woman in her twenties or thirties with Graves' hyperthyroidism that later progressed to Graves' ophthalmopathy. Each CDR3 is given with its conserved first and last residue. D genes are given only for firm matches. The listing skips clone size in some rows; elsewhere it reads once, few, many or a size class.

j_call | v_call | d_call | clone_size | cdr3_length | cdr3_nt | cdr3_aa
TRBJ2-2 | TRBV6-2/TRBV6-3 | . | . | 13 | TGTGCCAGCTATCGCGCAGCAACCGGGGAGCTGTTTTTT | CASYRAATGELFF
TRBJ1-3 | TRBV29-1 | . | few | 12 | TGCAGCGCTTTAGACAGAGGAAACACCATATATTTT | CSALDRGNTIYF
TRBJ2-5 | TRBV15 | . | many | 11 | TGTGCCACCAGTCGGAGGGAGACCCAGTACTTC | CATSRRETQYF
TRBJ2-1 | TRBV5-5 | TRBD1 | many | 15 | TGTGCCAGCAGCGGGGGACAGACAGTCTACAATGAGCAGTTCTTC | CASSGGQTVYNEQFF
TRBJ2-5 | TRBV7-2 | . | many | 12 | TGTGCCAGCAGCTTACGTGGGGAGACCCAGTACTTC | CASSLRGETQYF
TRBJ2-5 | TRBV7-9 | . | many | 13 | TGTGCCAGCAGCCCCGGACCAGAAGAGACCCAGTACTTC | CASSPGPEETQYF
TRBJ1-5 | TRBV4-2 | . | . | 16 | TGTGCCAGCAGCGAAAACGACAGAAGTACTAATCAGCCCCAGCATTTT | CASSENDRSTNQPQHF
TRBJ2-5 | TRBV28 | . | many | 15 | TGTGCCAGCAGTTTGGCTGGGTCCCTCCAAGAGACCCAGTACTTC | CASSLAGSLQETQYF
TRBJ2-1 | TRBV5-1 | . | many | 13 | TGCGCCAGCAGGGGGACGGCATACAATGAGCAGTTCTTC | CASRGTAYNEQFF
TRBJ2-4 | TRBV10-3 | . | . | 14 | TGTGCCATCAGCACGGGCCTCCCCAGTCACATTCAGTACTTC | CAISTGLPSHIQYF
TRBJ1-3 | TRBV20-1 | . | once | 13 | TGCAGTGCTAGAGGGCCGGGTGGAAACACCATATATTTT | CSARGPGGNTIYF
TRBJ2-5 | TRBV9 | . | . | 14 | TGTGCCAGCAGCGACGACAGGACCCAAGAGACCCAGTACTTC | CASSDDRTQETQYF
TRBJ1-5 | TRBV12-3/TRBV12-4 | . | . | 13 | TGTGCCAGCAGTTTTGGTACCTCGGAACCCCAGCATTTT | CASSFGTSEPQHF